This TCR beta chain derives from a study of beta chain features in type 1 diabetes. As every portion of the isolated RNA was reverse transcribed, the sequencing read expressed TCRB transcripts. Using immunoSEQ multiplex PCR, the repertoire was profiled, and TCRdb retains in-frame clones only, with some absent. This sample has hundreds of thousands of clones, with 30% found just once. V lost 5 bases, J lost 0 bases, and 2 bases lay in between. This CDR3 is built from 13 residues. The V gene's germline CDR1 is LNHDA and CDR2 SQIVND (reference sequence). This clone occurred a few times. Other DNA sequences in this specimen translate into the identical CDR3.

The chain joins TRBV19 to TRBJ2-6; D ambiguous. The sequenced sample was naive CD4+ T cells from blood. The source is a man younger than 35 in good health. The CDR3 DNA reads as TGTGCCAGTAGTCCCTCTGGGGCCAACGTCCTGACTTTC. Translated, it gives CASSPSGANVLTF.